This record covers a single TCR beta chain. The record originates from a study of blood T cell repertoires in COVID-19. Study as a whole: Sites in the United States, Italy and Spain provided acute and convalescent COVID-19 samples.

Profiling relied on immunoSEQ multiplex PCR, and the TCRdb table lists in-frame clones only, not all of them. The table shows about 440,000 clones, with around 88% occurring only once. J was trimmed by 8 bases and V by 5 bases; bases with no gene match: 11. This CDR3 spans 15 amino acids. The germline CDR1 and CDR2 sequences are SGHRS and YFSETQ. This sequence was found in a woman aged 25 to 39 with acute or convalescent COVID-19. Sequencing input: peripheral blood. This chain connects TRBV5-1 to TRBJ2-1; 9 bases are a match to TRBD2. In DNA, the CDR3 is TGCGCCAGCAGACTTGAGCGGGGGGCGGGCTATGAGCAGTTCTTC. Translation gives CASRLERGAGYEQFF.